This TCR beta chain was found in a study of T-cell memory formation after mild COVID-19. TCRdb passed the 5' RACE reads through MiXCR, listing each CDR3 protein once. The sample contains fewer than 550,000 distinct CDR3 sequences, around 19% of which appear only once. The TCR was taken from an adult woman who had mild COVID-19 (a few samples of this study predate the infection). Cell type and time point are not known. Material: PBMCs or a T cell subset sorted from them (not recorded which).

The chain's CDR3 is CASSRGGRGSTDTQYF. For the CDR3, the DNA is TGTGCCAGCAGTCGTGGAGGGCGCGGGAGCACAGATACGCAGTATTTT. This chain links TRBV12-3 or TRBV12-4 with TRBJ2-3, with D possibly matching TRBD2 (6 bases). The CDR3 length is 16 residues. V lost 5 bases, J lost 0 bases, and 15 bases lay in between.